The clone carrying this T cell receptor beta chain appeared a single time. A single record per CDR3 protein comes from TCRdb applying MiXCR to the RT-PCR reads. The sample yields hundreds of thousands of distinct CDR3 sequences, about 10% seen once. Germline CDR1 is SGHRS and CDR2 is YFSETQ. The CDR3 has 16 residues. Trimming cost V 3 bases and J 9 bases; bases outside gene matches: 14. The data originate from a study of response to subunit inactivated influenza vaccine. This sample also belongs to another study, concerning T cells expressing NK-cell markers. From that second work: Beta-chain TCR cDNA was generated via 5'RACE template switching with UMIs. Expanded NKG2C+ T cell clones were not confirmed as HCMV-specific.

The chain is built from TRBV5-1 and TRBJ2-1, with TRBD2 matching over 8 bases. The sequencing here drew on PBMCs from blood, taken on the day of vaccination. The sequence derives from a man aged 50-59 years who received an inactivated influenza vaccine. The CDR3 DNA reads TGCGCCAGCAGCTGGAAACTAGCGGACACGTGGGGTGAGCAGTTCTTC. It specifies CASSWKLADTWGEQFF. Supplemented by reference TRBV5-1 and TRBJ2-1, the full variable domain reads KAGVTQTPRYLIKTRGQQVTLSCSPISGHRSVSWYQQTPGQGLQFLFEYFSETQRNKGNFPGRFSGRQFSNSRSEMNVSTLELGDSALYLCASSWKLADTWGEQFFGPGTRLTVL.